This entry is about one T cell receptor (beta chain). What it binds is unknown. The sample originates from a study of shared clonotypes between healthy human individuals. Study-wide context: Per donor, CD8 memory used one plate, CD8 naive used two, CD4 memory used three and CD4 naive used three.

Profiled with immunoSEQ multiplex PCR; TCRdb holds only in-frame clones, not every one. This sample has a few million clones, with approximately 93% found just once. Broader study findings: It was the non-shared clonotypes that had lower generation probabilities than clonotypes shared by all four donors. It was anticipated that sequencing depth would influence how many clonotypes donors shared.

The CDR3 sequence is 13 residues long. The V gene lost 4 bases and the J gene lost 5 bases, with 10 bases spanning the gap. The V gene's germline CDR1 is SGHRS and CDR2 YFSETQ. Sequenced sample: naive CD4+ T cells from PBMCs. The sample's subset: CD45RA+ positively selected. This sequence joins TRBV5-1 and TRBJ2-1, with a possible D match to TRBD1 (5 bases). The receptor was derived from a man aged 18 to 30 in good health. Some clones in this sample may be carry-over from other donors' samples. As DNA, the CDR3 is TGCGCCAGCAGCATAGGGGTAGACAATGAGCAGTTCTTC. This gives the protein CASSIGVDNEQFF. The full variable domain, completed using reference TRBV5-1 and TRBJ2-1, is KAGVTQTPRYLIKTRGQQVTLSCSPISGHRSVSWYQQTPGQGLQFLFEYFSETQRNKGNFPGRFSGRQFSNSRSEMNVSTLELGDSALYLCASSIGVDNEQFFGPGTRLTVL.